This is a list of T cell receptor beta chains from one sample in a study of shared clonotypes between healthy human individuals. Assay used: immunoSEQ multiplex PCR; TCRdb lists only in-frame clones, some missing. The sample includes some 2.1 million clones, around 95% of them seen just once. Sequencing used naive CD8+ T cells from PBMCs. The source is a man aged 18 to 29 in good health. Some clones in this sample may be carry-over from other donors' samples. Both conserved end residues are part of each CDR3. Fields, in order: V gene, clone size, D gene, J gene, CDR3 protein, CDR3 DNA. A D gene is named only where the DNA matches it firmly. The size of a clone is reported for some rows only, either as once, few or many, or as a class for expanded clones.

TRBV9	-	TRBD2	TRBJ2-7	CASSLAGVGEQYF	TGTGCCAGCAGCCTAGCGGGAGTAGGGGAGCAGTACTTC
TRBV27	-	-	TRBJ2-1	CASSLFSKYYNEQFF	TGTGCCAGCAGTTTATTTTCTAAGTATTACAATGAGCAGTTCTTC
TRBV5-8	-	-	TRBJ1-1	CASSFRTRVNTEAFF	TGTGCCAGCAGTTTTCGGACCAGGGTAAACACTGAAGCTTTCTTT
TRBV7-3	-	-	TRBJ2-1	CASSLGGNRYNEQFF	TGTGCCAGCAGCTTGGGTGGGAATCGATACAATGAGCAGTTCTTC
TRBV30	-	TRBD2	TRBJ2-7	CAWRPGLAGYEQYF	TGTGCCTGGAGACCGGGACTAGCGGGTTACGAGCAGTACTTC
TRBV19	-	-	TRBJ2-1	CASSMAASYNEQFF	TGTGCCAGTAGTATGGCAGCGTCCTACAATGAGCAGTTCTTC
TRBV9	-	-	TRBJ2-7	CASSGGTVQYEQYF	TGTGCCAGCAGCGGCGGGACAGTACAATACGAGCAGTACTTC
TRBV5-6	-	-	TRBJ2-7	CASSTRTSSGGSTYEQYF	TGTGCCAGCAGCACGCGCACCAGTTCCGGGGGCAGTACCTACGAGCAGTACTTC
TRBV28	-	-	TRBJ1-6	CASSFSNSPLHF	TGTGCCAGCAGTTTCTCGAATTCACCCCTCCACTTT
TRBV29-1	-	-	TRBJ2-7	CSVVRGSGEQYF	TGCAGCGTTGTGCGAGGGTCTGGGGAGCAGTACTTC
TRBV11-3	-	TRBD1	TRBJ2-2	CASSLRQGAFAGELFF	TGTGCCAGCAGCTTGAGGCAGGGGGCGTTTGCCGGGGAGCTGTTTTTT
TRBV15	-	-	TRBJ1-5	CATSRDTGASQPQHF	TGTGCCACCAGCAGAGATACGGGGGCGAGTCAGCCCCAGCATTTT
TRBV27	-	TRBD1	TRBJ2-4	CASSTRGQRVPAKNIQYF	TGTGCCAGCAGTACCCGGGGACAGCGAGTTCCTGCCAAAAACATTCAGTACTTC
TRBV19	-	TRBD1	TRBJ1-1	CASSIPQGSNTEAFF	TGTGCCAGTAGTATCCCACAGGGGTCTAACACTGAAGCTTTCTTT
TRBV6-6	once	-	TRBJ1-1	CASSYEGTEAFF	TGTGCCAGCAGTTACGAGGGTACTGAAGCTTTCTTT
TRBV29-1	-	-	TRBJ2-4	CSIRTPIAKNIQYF	TGCAGTATAAGGACTCCCATAGCCAAAAACATTCAGTACTTC
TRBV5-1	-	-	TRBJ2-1	CASSLASKAGSYNEQFF	TGCGCCAGCAGCTTGGCCTCAAAGGCGGGGTCCTACAATGAGCAGTTCTTC
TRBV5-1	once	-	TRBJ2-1	CASRGSNEQFF	TGCGCCAGCAGGGGGTCCAATGAGCAGTTCTTC
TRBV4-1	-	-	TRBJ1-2	CASSGDGAFYGYTF	TGCGCCAGCAGCGGAGACGGAGCCTTCTATGGCTACACCTTC
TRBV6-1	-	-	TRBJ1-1	CAISESRQLNTEAFF	TGTGCCATCAGTGAGTCGAGACAGCTAAACACTGAAGCTTTCTTT
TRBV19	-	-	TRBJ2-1	CASTPQGGLAYNEQFF	TGTGCCAGTACCCCCCAGGGGGGTCTCGCCTACAATGAGCAGTTCTTC
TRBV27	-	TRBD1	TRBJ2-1	CASSKLLGTGPNEQFF	TGTGCCAGCAGCAAACTGCTGGGGACAGGGCCCAATGAGCAGTTCTTC
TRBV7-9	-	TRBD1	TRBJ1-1	CASSPLYKGTATEAFF	TGTGCCAGCAGCCCCCTCTATAAAGGGACAGCCACTGAAGCTTTCTTT
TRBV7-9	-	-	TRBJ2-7	CASSSLGDEAYEQYF	TGTGCCAGCAGCTCTTTGGGGGACGAAGCCTACGAGCAGTACTTC
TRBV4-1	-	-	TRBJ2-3	CASSQDTETGRTDTQYF	TGCGCCAGCAGCCAAGATACGGAGACAGGGAGGACAGATACGCAGTATTTT
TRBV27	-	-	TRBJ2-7	CASSPRGGPRYF	TGTGCCAGCAGTCCCCGCGGTGGCCCTCGGTACTTC
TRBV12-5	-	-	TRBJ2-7	CASGLGFNEQYF	TGTGCTAGTGGTTTGGGGTTCAACGAGCAGTACTTC
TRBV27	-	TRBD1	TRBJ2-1	CASSTTTGGHEQFF	TGTGCCAGCAGTACCACGACAGGGGGCCATGAGCAGTTCTTC
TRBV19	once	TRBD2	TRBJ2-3	CASSGLELTDTQYF	TGTGCCAGTAGCGGACTAGAACTCACAGATACGCAGTATTTT
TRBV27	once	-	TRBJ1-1	CASSLSGFRTEAFF	TGTGCCAGCAGTTTATCTGGTTTCCGCACTGAAGCTTTCTTT
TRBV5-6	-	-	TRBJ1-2	CASSGQGVIYGYTF	TGTGCCAGCAGCGGGCAAGGGGTGATCTATGGCTACACCTTC
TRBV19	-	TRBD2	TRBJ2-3	CASSMRTSVTDTQYF	TGTGCCAGTAGTATGAGGACTAGCGTAACAGATACGCAGTATTTT
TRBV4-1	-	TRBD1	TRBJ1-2	CASSQPPTGLYTNYGYTF	TGCGCCAGCAGCCAACCCCCGACAGGGTTATACACTAACTATGGCTACACCTTC
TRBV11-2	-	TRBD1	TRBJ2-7	CASSLDLARGYYEQYF	TGTGCCAGCAGCTTAGATCTTGCCAGGGGGTACTACGAGCAGTACTTC
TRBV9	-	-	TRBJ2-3	CASSVAGLATDTQYF	TGTGCCAGCAGCGTAGCCGGGTTAGCAACAGATACGCAGTATTTT
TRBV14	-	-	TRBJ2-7	CASSQASEQYF	TGTGCCAGCAGCCAAGCGTCCGAGCAGTACTTC
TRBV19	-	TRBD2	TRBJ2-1	CASSSPGLAGDPLFF	TGTGCCAGTAGTTCCCCGGGTCTAGCGGGGGACCCCCTGTTCTTC
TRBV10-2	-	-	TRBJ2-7	CASSASYEQYF	TGCGCCAGCAGTGCCTCCTACGAGCAGTACTTC
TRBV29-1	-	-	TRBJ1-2	CSVEDLFPHPRRGGVYGYTF	TGCAGCGTTGAAGATCTTTTTCCCCACCCTCGACGGGGAGGTGTCTATGGCTACACCTTC
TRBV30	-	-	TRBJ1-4	CAWSVGAGREKLFF	TGTGCCTGGAGTGTAGGGGCAGGGAGAGAAAAACTGTTTTTT
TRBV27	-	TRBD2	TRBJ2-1	CASSLAGLGGNEQFF	TGTGCCAGCAGTTTAGCGGGACTAGGGGGCAATGAGCAGTTCTTC
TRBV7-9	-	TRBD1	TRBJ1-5	CASSSGGLNQPQHF	TGTGCCAGCAGCTCAGGGGGTCTCAATCAGCCCCAGCATTTT
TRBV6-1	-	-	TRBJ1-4	CAARYRVSNEKLFF	TGTGCCGCTAGATACAGGGTGTCAAATGAAAAACTGTTTTTT
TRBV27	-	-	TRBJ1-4	CASSLSGGEEKLFF	TGTGCCAGCAGTTTATCCGGGGGCGAGGAAAAACTGTTTTTT
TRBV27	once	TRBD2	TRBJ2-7	CASSPSGRSMHYEQYF	TGTGCCAGCAGTCCTAGCGGGAGGTCCATGCACTACGAGCAGTACTTC
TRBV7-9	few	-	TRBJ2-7	CASGGGSSYEQYF	TGTGCCAGCGGGGGCGGGAGCTCCTACGAGCAGTACTTC
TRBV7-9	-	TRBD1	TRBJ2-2	CASSLEGQGWNTGELFF	TGTGCCAGCAGCTTAGAGGGACAGGGATGGAACACCGGGGAGCTGTTTTTT
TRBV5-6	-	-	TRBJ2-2	CASSLGRTGELFF	TGTGCCAGCAGCTTGGGTAGAACCGGGGAGCTGTTTTTT
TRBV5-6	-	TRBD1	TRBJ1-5	CASSFRDRGRGQPQHF	TGTGCCAGCAGCTTCCGGGACAGGGGGCGCGGTCAGCCCCAGCATTTT
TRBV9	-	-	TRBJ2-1	CASSVGLGSYIYNEQFF	TGTGCCAGCAGCGTAGGGCTAGGTTCTTATATATACAATGAGCAGTTCTTC
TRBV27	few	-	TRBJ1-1	CASSVLPGQNTEAFF	TGTGCCAGCAGTGTCCTGCCGGGACAGAACACTGAAGCTTTCTTT
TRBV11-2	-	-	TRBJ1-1	CASQLQMEQNTEAFF	TGTGCCAGCCAGCTTCAGATGGAACAGAACACTGAAGCTTTCTTT
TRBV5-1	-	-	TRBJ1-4	CASIHQDGVNEKLFF	TGCGCCAGCATCCACCAGGACGGAGTTAATGAAAAACTGTTTTTT